This TCR beta chain was recorded in a study of T cell responses to AZD1222 COVID-19 vaccine. Background on the study: Researchers grouped second doses given at about 4 or about 12 weeks into one pool.

The assay was immunoSEQ multiplex PCR, and TCRdb's table has in-frame clones only and misses some. Of approximately 80,000 clones listed, roughly 90% are singletons. The CDR3 sequence is 17 residues long. The chain links TRBV21-1 to TRBJ1-4; TRBD1, the D gene given by the table, was not confirmed from the DNA. TRBV21-1 is reported as a pseudogene. This receptor was obtained from an adult in good health. The input for sequencing was peripheral blood, taken on day 0 of AZD1222 vaccination. CDR3 loop: CASSKRDSRFTNEKLFF. As DNA, the CDR3 is TGTGCCAGCAGCAAAAGGGACAGTCGATTCACTAATGAAAAACTGTTTTTT.